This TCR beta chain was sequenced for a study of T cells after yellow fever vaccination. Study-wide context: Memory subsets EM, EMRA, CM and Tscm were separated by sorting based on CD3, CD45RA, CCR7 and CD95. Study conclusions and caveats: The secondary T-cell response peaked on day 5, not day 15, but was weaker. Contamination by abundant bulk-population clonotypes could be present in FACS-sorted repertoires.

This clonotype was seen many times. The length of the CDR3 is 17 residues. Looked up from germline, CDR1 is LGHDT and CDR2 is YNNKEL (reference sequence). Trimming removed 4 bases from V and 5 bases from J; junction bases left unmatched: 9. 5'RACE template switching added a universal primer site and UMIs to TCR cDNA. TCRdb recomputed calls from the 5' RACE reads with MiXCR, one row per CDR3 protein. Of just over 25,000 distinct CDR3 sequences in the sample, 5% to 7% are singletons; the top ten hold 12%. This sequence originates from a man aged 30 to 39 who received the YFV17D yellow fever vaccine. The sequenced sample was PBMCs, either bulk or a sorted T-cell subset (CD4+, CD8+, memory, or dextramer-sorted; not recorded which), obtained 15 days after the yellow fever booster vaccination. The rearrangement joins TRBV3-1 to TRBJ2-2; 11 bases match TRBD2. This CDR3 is CASSRPNSGRATGELFF. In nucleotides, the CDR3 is TGTGCCAGCAGCCGCCCGAATAGCGGGAGGGCGACCGGGGAGCTGTTTTTT.